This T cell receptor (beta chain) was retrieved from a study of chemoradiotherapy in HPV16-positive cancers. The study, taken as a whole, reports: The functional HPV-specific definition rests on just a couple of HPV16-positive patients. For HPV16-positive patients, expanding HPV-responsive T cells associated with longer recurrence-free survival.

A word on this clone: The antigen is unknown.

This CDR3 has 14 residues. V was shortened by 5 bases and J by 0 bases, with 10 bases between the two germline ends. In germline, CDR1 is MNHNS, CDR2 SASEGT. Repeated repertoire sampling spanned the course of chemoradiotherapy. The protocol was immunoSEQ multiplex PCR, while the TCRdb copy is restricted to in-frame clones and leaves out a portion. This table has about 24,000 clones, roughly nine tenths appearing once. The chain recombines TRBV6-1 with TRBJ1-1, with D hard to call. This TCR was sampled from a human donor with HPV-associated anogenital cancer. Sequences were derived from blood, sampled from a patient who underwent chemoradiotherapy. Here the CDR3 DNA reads TGTGCCAGCAGTCAGTTGAGGGTGAACACTGAAGCTTTCTTT. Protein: CASSQLRVNTEAFF.